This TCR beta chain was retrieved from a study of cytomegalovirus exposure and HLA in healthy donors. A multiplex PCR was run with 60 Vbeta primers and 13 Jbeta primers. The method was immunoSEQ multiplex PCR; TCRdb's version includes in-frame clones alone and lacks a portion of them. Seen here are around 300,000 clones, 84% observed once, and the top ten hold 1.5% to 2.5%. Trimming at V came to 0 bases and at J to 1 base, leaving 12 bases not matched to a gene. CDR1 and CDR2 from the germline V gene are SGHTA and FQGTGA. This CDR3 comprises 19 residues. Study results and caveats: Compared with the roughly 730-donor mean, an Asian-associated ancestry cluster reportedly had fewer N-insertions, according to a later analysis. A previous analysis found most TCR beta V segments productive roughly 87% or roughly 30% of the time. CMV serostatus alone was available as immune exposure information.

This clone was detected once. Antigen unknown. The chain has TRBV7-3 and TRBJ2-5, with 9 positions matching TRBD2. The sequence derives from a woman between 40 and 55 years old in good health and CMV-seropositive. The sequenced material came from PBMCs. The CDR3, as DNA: TGTGCCAGCAGCTTAACCGGTAGTAGCGGGAGTTTGAGCCAAGAGACCCAGTACTTC. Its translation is CASSLTGSSGSLSQETQYF.